A single T cell receptor beta chain is shown here with its context. Its matching antigen is unknown. The CDR3 runs to 13 residues. J lost 9 bases, V lost 3 bases, and 5 bases had no gene match. CDR1 is SGDLS, CDR2 YYNGEE, per germline. For each donor, at least one pre-ART and at least two post-ART PBMC samples were available. All participants with HIV were treated in the United States. Survey level was the resolution at which the v3.0 immunoSEQ assay ran. Per sample, sequencing targeted about 40,000-50,000 T-cell genomes. Repertoires were generated with immunoSEQ multiplex PCR, while TCRdb's copy carries only in-frame clones and drops some. The profile shows roughly 38,000 clones, roughly four fifths of them singletons. The data derive from a study of long-term antiretroviral therapy in people with HIV. General study points: Within the repertoire, clones expanded before ART were dominant at all time points.

This sequence joins TRBV9 and TRBJ2-7; TRBD2 matches at 11 bases. The source of this sequence is a man aged 18 to 30 with HIV. The sequencing used unsorted PBMCs, collected 0.3 years after starting antiretroviral therapy. The CDR3 bases are TGTGCCAGCAGCGGTAGCGGGAGGGCCGGGCAGTACTTC. Translation: CASSGSGRAGQYF. The full variable domain, in which reference TRBV9 and TRBJ2-7 provide the parts outside the CDR3, is DSGVTQTPKHLITATGQRVTLRCSPRSGDLSVYWYQQSLDQGLQFLIQYYNGEERAKGNILERFSAQQFPDLHSELNLSSLELGDSALYFCASSGSGRAGQYFGPGTRLTVT.